The 9 T cell receptor beta chains below come from one sample, sequenced in a study of shared clonotypes between healthy human individuals. Naivety among CD8 cells was defined by CD45RO negativity and positive CCR7 selection, thereby excluding terminally differentiated effector memory CD45RA+ cells. Method: immunoSEQ multiplex PCR; TCRdb's copy keeps in-frame clones and lacks some. The sample has some 2 million clones, 85% to 95% seen once. The material sequenced was naive CD8+ T cells sorted from blood. The receptors come from a man between 18 and 29 years old in good health.

A word on this clone: This sample also contains other DNA sequences that code for the same CDR3. The rearrangement links TRBV11-2 to TRBJ2-7; TRBD2 is a possible D gene (5 bases). CDR3 size: 13 residues. Per the germline V gene, CDR1 is SGHAT and CDR2 is FQNNGV. Trimming stripped 0 bases from V and 3 bases from J, with 6 bases between. CDR3 residues: CASSLDAGYEQYF. DNA for the CDR3: TGTGCCAGCAGCTTAGATGCGGGCTACGAGCAGTACTTC.

V usage is TRBV5-6 and J usage is TRBJ2-1; possible D gene TRBD2, 7 bases. Per germline, CDR1 SGHDT and CDR2 YYEEEE. This CDR3 is built from 15 residues. V shed 0 bases and J shed 9 bases, with 16 bases lying between them. This CDR3 reads CASSLAGQGGGEQFF. The CDR3 DNA reads TGTGCCAGCAGCTTGGCAGGGCAGGGAGGGGGTGAGCAGTTCTTC. The variable domain in full, with the rest retrieved from reference TRBV5-6 and TRBJ2-1, is DAGVTQSPTHLIKTRGQQVTLRCSPKSGHDTVSWYQQALGQGPQFIFQYYEEEERQRGNFPDRFSGHQFPNYSSELNVNALLLGDSALYLCASSLAGQGGGEQFFGPGTRLTVL.

With respect to this clone: This CDR3 is also generated by other DNA sequences in the sample. The chain uses TRBV5-6 and TRBJ2-7; 7 bases are a match to TRBD2. Germline V gives CDR1 SGHDT, CDR2 YYEEEE. The CDR3 is made up of 14 amino acids. Unmatched junction bases numbered 2, after V lost 2 bases and J lost 0 bases. The CDR3 coding sequence is TGTGCCAGCAGCTTAGGGACTAACTCCTACGAGCAGTACTTC. This encodes CASSLGTNSYEQYF.

This CDR3 reads CASSLGQNSYNEQFF. The CDR3 nucleotides are TGTGCCAGCAGCTTAGGACAGAATTCCTACAATGAGCAGTTCTTC. V and J are TRBV7-2 and TRBJ2-1, with TRBD1 as a possible D gene (5 bases). V was shortened by 1 base and J by 1 base, with 8 bases between the two germline ends. The CDR3 runs 15 residues. Germline CDR1 reads SGHTA; CDR2 reads FQGNSA.

The rearrangement links TRBV10-1 to TRBJ2-2; TRBD2 might be the D (5 bases). The CDR3 spans 14 residues. The ends were cut back, 3 bases at V and 3 bases at J, with 8 bases in the middle. The germline CDR1 and CDR2 sequences are WNHNN and SYGVQD (reference sequence). The CDR3 loop is CASSDGSDTGELFF. The CDR3 nucleotides read TGCGCCAGCAGTGATGGTAGCGACACCGGGGAGCTGTTTTTT.

V usage is TRBV5-1 and J usage is TRBJ2-2, with a tentative D call TRBD2 (6 bases). The CDR3 consists of 15 residues. V was pared by 1 base and J by 6 bases, with 13 bases between. The germline CDR1 and CDR2 sequences are SGHRS and YFSETQ. The CDR3 nucleotides are TGCGCCAGCAGCTTGTTTAATAGCGGTTCCGGGGAGCTGTTTTTT. Protein sequence: CASSLFNSGSGELFF.

This clone occurred once. The J gene is TRBJ1-4, the V gene TRBV27; D not resolved. CDR1 MNHEY and CDR2 SMNVEV come from the germline V gene (reference sequence). Trimming stripped 8 bases from V and 0 bases from J, with 16 bases between. The CDR3 has 16 amino acids. CDR3 protein: CASGLQRMATNEKLFF. DNA of the CDR3: TGTGCCAGCGGACTTCAGAGGATGGCAACTAATGAAAAACTGTTTTTT.

The chain combines TRBV7-9 with TRBJ2-1, with D perhaps matching TRBD2 (6 bases). Germline V gene sequence: CDR1 SEHNR, CDR2 FQNEAQ (reference sequence). V was cut by 5 bases and J by 7 bases, with 18 bases left in between. The CDR3 loop spans 15 amino acids. This CDR3 is CASSVTEGGLNEQFF. The CDR3 coding sequence is TGTGCCAGCAGCGTCACGGAGGGCGGGCTTAATGAGCAGTTCTTC.

The CDR3 DNA reads as TGTGCCAGCAGTTTATCCGGTTATACCTACGAGCAGTACTTC. Residues: CASSLSGYTYEQYF. The chain has TRBV27 and TRBJ2-7; no clear D gene. Germline-derived CDR1 and CDR2 are MNHEY and SMNVEV (reference sequence). Trimming stripped 0 bases from V and 2 bases from J, with 8 bases between. This CDR3 region has 14 residues.